This T cell receptor (beta chain) was recorded in a study of cytomegalovirus exposure and HLA in healthy donors (dated by TCRdb to the late 2010s). Broadly, across the study: An earlier analysis of several hundred of the donors reported more than 250 Gb of sequence data and 117 million unique TCR beta sequences from 150 million to 200 million T cells. In an earlier analysis of 500 to 650 of the donors, high-throughput TCR beta sequencing was used to judge whether each TCR beta V gene segment behaved as functional or pseudogenic. Roughly 320 gigabases of sequencing data and roughly 80 million unique TCR sequences made up an early release that covered roughly 670 HLA-typed donors. A few DR-DQ haplotypes were handled as single units for association and clustering because linkage in the cohort was strong. Typing coverage varied by locus: roughly 629-630 donors for A, B, C, DRB1 and DQB1; approximately 500 for DQA1; some 610 for DPA1; approximately 490 for DPB1. Donor age, sex, ethnicity and CMV serostatus were compiled alongside the repertoire data. All discovery cohort repertoires had been generated using a single sequencing platform. Genome-wide SNP genotypes for about 60% of the 666 donors were used in a later genetic analysis, which treated that subset as a discovery cohort. The study profiled the T cell repertoires of some 610 subjects by immunosequencing and related them to cytomegalovirus serostatus. A later analysis re-examined previously published TCR beta repertoires from roughly 650 donors and added high-resolution HLA genotyping to investigate patterns of TCR occurrence. On average, around 240,000 unique TCR beta nucleotide sequences were sequenced per donor among a few hundred genotyped donors of the cohort, with roughly 18% of those sequences being non-productive. Of the roughly 420 genotyped donors, approximately 80% were placed in the genetic ancestry cluster associated with self-reported Caucasian donors. The study was designed to test whether signatures of past pathogen exposure could be identified by cataloging public T cell receptors. Along with the roughly 710-subject first cohort, a separate validation cohort of 120 different subjects was used. High-throughput TCR immunosequencing, statistical association of individual TCRs with disease status, and machine learning were combined to predict cytomegalovirus infection status. The later analysis used no new phenotypic data to find candidate immune exposures, relying instead on TCR beta sequences and their occurrence across donors. HLA typing covered class I and class II loci at four-digit resolution.

The cohort was made up of hundreds of healthy bone marrow donors. All cohort members were sampled while nominally healthy, although unrecorded immune exposures were likely present. The donor was CMV seropositive and belonged to the group of 250 to 350 seropositive cohort members. Each donor provided a peripheral blood sample, and peripheral blood mononuclear cells were used for TCR beta sequencing. The Qiagen DNeasy Blood Extraction Kit was used to extract genomic DNA from the blood cell samples. A note on this clone: Its target antigen remains unknown. Qualities for individual bases were not recorded, and no much larger clone is one base off.

Receptor amplification or capture employed the immunoSEQ multiplex PCR assay. For the multiplex PCR, a mixture combining 60 forward primers for TCR Vbeta segments and 13 reverse primers for TCR Jbeta segments was used. Amplification of the CDR3 region of rearranged TCR beta genes was performed with a multiplex PCR assay on genomic DNA. The Illumina HiSeq System was used to sequence the amplified TCR beta libraries as 87-base-pair reads. As for the authors' bioinformatics: In a later analysis, tens of millions of unique TCR beta chains were counted across the 500 to 850 repertoires, and roughly 10 million of these chains were shared by at least two donors. Raw reads were error-corrected and collapsed into unique sequences with a nearest-neighbor algorithm that merged closely related sequences to remove PCR and sequencing errors. V, D and J gene segments were assigned by aligning CDR3 sequences to IMGT reference sequences. For a sequence to be retained, a match of at least six nucleotides was required to both a V gene segment and a J gene segment. A rearrangement was called productive if the CDR3 had no stop codons and remained in frame with V and J, and every other rearrangement was called non-productive. Following IMGT convention, CDR3 was defined as the stretch from the second conserved V-encoded cysteine to the conserved J-encoded phenylalanine. The earlier analysis of approximately 500 of the donors excluded sequences that lacked an unambiguous match to a single V gene segment. An earlier analysis of under 750 of the donors called V segments functional above 56.7% productive rearrangements and segregating when the between-donor standard deviation exceeded 5%. A statistical classification framework was developed to diagnose cytomegalovirus status using the catalog of TCR beta chain sequences. V and J gene assignment, in a later analysis, came from comparing TCR nucleotide sequences with IMGT/GENE-DB human TR gene sequences. Using the TCRdist pipeline, a later analysis assigned CDR3 sequences along with most-parsimonious VDJ recombination scenarios. In a later analysis, each TCR beta chain was defined by its CDR3 amino acid sequence together with its V-gene family, and reads without a unique V-gene family were excluded. As a way to deal with suspected cross-contamination and a sequencing artifact, a later analysis dropped hundreds of nucleotide sequences that were highly shared and had low generation probability. For each public chain, a later analysis derived a clonal expansion index from normalized ranks of inferred template counts within each repertoire. A later analysis computed generation probabilities with a VDJ recombination model fitted to out-of-frame rearrangements, and checked the results against IGoR. In a later analysis, TCR-TCR, TCR-HLA and TCR-CMV co-occurrence was scored with hypergeometric tests, and a repertoire-size bias correction was applied to TCR pairs. False discovery rates were estimated in a later analysis by permuting HLA or CMV assignments 20 times. In a later analysis, co-occurring TCRs were grouped using DBSCAN, with TCRdist sequence similarity added in when clustering inside HLA-allele-positive subsets. For co-occurrence clustering, repertoires with fewer than 30,000 or more than 120,000 public chains were excluded, along with a handful of repertoires with anomalous nucleotide sharing. Drawn from immuneACCESS, this table holds only the in-frame rearrangements with V and J called that TCRdb kept. Clones are partly lost; checked studies trace under half to an unresolved V gene and leave the rest unexplained. That table supplies the V and J calls and clone size; D and trimming were determined from the DNA. Across this sample there are about 70,000 clones, with 80% to 90% seen only once. Jointly, the top ten make up roughly an eighth of the sample.

The investigation overall reported the following: V-gene and J-gene trimming of TCR beta chains was associated with a missense DCLRE1C variant in a later genetic analysis, and the association was replicated in an independent cohort. A cluster of highly shared sequence variants was judged likely to represent a technical artifact of the sequencing pipeline. In a later analysis, HLA-associated TCR beta chains were found to be more clonally expanded and to have lower generation probabilities than equally common non-associated chains. Immune exposure information for the cohort was limited to CMV serostatus. A later analysis found that TCR association rates varied across HLA loci, with DRB1 alleles showing the most associated TCRs and HLA-C alleles the fewest. According to the authors, the approach could potentially be generalized to other disease states and immunological phenotypes. Some IMGT-functional V segments, including TRBV6-2 and TRBV6-3, could not be distinguished by the 87-base-pair reads and were therefore excluded. According to a later genetic analysis, donors in an Asian-associated ancestry cluster had fewer N-insertions in productive TCRs than the roughly 700-donor mean. Sequencing depth was assumed to be roughly uniform across donors in the presence/absence analyses, though that assumption may not hold. The study listed 170 or so TCR beta chains as associated with cytomegalovirus. According to a later analysis, most CMV-associated TCR beta chains appeared to be HLA-restricted, and the HLA associations seemed to be driven largely by CMV exposure. Three of the identified cytomegalovirus-associated TCR beta chains were confirmed in vitro to be specific for cytomegalovirus antigens. Linkage disequilibrium might explain the correlated functional status among segregating V segments, but an unknown experimental factor could not be excluded. In an earlier analysis of 500 to 650 of the donors, most TCR beta V segments appeared in productive rearrangements about 90% or about 30% of the time, broadly matching IMGT annotations. Only TCR beta chains were sequenced in this cohort, and the absence of alpha or paired-chain data limited detectable features. Cytomegalovirus status was reported to be diagnosed by the classifier with high specificity and sensitivity in both the original and validation cohorts. HLA typing was unavailable for some donors at each locus, so association tests used only the typed subset. While some public TCRs were present in many individuals, most TCR sequences turned up only very rarely across donors. When HLA alleles, especially DR and DQ, strongly co-occurred, attributing TCR associations to individual alleles was difficult. Specific HLA alleles were associated with roughly 17,000 TCR beta sequences at a false discovery rate of 0.05 in a later analysis. A further reported finding was that TCR beta sequences accurately predicted the HLA-A and HLA-B alleles for most subjects in the first cohort. Because counts were too low, 15 to 20 rarely observed V segments, including chromosome 9 orphons, were excluded from the earlier analysis of about 500 of the donors. Several of the top co-occurrence clusters appeared to be linked to parvovirus B19, influenza, CMV and Epstein-Barr virus, according to a later analysis.

The CDR3 starts with the cysteine, ends with the phenylalanine, and has 16 residues. The kept DNA is CDR3 alone, 48 bases in frame from the first base. The germline V gene (reference sequence) gives CDR1 as LNHDA and CDR2 as SQIVND. V was cut back by 6 bases and J by 4 bases, leaving a gap of 19 bases between them. Recombination joined TRBV19 with TRBJ1-5; a tentative D match to TRBD1 spans 5 bases. Sequenced: PBMCs. The TCR comes from a woman aged 30 to 39 in good health and CMV-seropositive. The CDR3 amino acid sequence is: CASRYSGTIGNQPQHF. The sequence in DNA is TGTGCCAGTAGATATTCAGGGACTATCGGGAATCAGCCCCAGCATTTT.